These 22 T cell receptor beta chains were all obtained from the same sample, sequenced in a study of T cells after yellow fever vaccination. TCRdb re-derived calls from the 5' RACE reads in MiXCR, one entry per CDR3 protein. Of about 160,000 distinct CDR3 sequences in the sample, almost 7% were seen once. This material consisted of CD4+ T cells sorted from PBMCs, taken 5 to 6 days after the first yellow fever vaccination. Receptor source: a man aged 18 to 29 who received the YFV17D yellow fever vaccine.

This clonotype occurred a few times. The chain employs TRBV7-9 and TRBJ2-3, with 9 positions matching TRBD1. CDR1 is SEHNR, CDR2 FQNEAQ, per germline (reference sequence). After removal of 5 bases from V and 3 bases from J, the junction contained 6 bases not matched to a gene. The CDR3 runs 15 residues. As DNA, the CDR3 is TGTGCCAGCAGCATAACAGGGGGCGCGACAGATACGCAGTATTTT. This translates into CASSITGGATDTQYF.

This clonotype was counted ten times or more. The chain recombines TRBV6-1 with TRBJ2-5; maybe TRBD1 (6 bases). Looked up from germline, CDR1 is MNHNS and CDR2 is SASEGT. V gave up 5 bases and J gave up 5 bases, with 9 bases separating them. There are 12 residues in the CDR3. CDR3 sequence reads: CASSTGSETQYF. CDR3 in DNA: TGTGCCAGCAGTACAGGGAGTGAGACCCAGTACTTC.

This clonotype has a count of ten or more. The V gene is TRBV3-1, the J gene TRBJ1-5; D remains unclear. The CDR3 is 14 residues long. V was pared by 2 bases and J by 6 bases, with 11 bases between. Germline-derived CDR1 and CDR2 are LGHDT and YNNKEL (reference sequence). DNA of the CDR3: TGTGCCAGCAGCCAATCCCGAGGAGGTCAGCCCCAGCATTTT. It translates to CASSQSRGGQPQHF.

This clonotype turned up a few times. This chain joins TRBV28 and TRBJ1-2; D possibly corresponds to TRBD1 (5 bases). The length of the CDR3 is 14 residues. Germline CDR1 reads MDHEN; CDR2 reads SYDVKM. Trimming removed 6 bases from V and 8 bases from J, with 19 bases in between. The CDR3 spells CASSPPAGEEGYTF. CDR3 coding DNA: TGTGCCAGCAGCCCCCCCGCGGGGGAGGAGGGCTACACCTTC.

CDR3 sequence: CASRATGGAGANVLTF. The CDR3 nucleotides read TGTGCCAGCAGAGCAACAGGGGGCGCTGGGGCCAACGTCCTGACTTTC. The genes are TRBV25-1 and TRBJ2-6, with TRBD1 matching over 9 bases. This CDR3 has 16 amino acids. Per germline, CDR1 MGHDK and CDR2 SYGVNS. V dropped 6 bases and J dropped 2; count of bases not matched to a gene: 5.

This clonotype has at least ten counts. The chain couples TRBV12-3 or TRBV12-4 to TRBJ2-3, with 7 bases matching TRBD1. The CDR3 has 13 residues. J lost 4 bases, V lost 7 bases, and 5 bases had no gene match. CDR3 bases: TGTGCCAGCAAAGGGGGCGAATCAGATACGCAGTATTTT. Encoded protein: CASKGGESDTQYF.

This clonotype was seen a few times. The CDR3 here is CSAGQGLSNYGYTF. CDR3 nucleotide sequence: TGCAGCGCTGGGCAGGGGCTATCTAACTATGGCTACACCTTC. This chain uses TRBV29-1 with TRBJ1-2; D might be TRBD1 (6 bases). Germline V gene lookup returns CDR1 SQVTM and CDR2 ANQGSEA. The CDR3 extends over 14 amino acids. V lost 7 bases, J lost 0 bases, and 15 bases lay in between.

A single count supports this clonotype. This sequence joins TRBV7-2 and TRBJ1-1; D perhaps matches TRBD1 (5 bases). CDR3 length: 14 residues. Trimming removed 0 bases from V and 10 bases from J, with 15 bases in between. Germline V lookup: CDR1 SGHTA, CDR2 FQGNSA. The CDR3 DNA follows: TGTGCCAGCAGCTTAGCCGTGGGGGGGGGTCTAGCTTTCTTT. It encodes CASSLAVGGGLAFF. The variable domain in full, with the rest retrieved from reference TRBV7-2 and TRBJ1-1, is GAGVSQSPSNKVTEKGKDVELRCDPISGHTALYWYRQSLGQGLEFLIYFQGNSAPDKSGLPSDRFSAERTGGSVSTLTIQRTQQEDSAVYLCASSLAVGGGLAFFGQGTRLTVV.

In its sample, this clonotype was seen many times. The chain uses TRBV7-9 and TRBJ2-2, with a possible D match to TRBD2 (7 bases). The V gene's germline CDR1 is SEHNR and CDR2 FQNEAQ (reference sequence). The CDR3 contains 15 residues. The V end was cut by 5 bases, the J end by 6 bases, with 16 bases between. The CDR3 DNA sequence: TGTGCCAGCAGCCGAGGACGGGGGGCCCCCGGGGAGCTGTTTTTT. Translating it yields CASSRGRGAPGELFF. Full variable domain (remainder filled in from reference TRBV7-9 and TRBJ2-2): DTGVSQNPRHKITKRGQNVTFRCDPISEHNRLYWYRQTLGQGPEFLTYFQNEAQLEKSRLLSDRFSAERPKGSFSTLEIQRTEQGDSAMYLCASSRGRGAPGELFFGEGSRLTVL.

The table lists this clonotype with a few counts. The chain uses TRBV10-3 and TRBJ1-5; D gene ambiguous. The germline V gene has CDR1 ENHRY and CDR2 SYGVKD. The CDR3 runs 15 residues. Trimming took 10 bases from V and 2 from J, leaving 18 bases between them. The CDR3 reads CATSDNLRGNQPQHF. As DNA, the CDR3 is TGTGCCACCTCCGACAATCTCCGGGGCAATCAGCCCCAGCATTTT.

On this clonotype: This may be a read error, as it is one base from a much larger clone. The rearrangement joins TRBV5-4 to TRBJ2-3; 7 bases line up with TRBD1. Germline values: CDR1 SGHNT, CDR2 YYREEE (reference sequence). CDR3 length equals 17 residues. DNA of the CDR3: TGTGCCAGCAGCTTGGGGTTCGGACAGGCCAGCATAGATACGCAGTATTTT. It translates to CASSLGFGQASIDTQYF.

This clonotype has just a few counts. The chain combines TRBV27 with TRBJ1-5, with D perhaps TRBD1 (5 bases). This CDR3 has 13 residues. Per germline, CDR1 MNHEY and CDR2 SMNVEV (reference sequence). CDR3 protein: CVGAAYSNQPQHF. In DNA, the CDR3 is TGTGTAGGGGCGGCGTATAGCAATCAGCCCCAGCATTTT.

The CDR3 protein is CSARDRSPHSGANVLTF. The DNA of the CDR3 is TGCAGTGCTAGAGACAGGTCCCCTCACTCTGGGGCCAACGTCCTGACTTTC. V is TRBV20-1 and J is TRBJ2-6; D unclear. Per the germline V gene, CDR1 is DFQATT and CDR2 is SNEGSKA (reference sequence). Trimming took 0 bases from V and 0 from J, leaving 12 bases between them. The CDR3 is made up of 17 amino acids.

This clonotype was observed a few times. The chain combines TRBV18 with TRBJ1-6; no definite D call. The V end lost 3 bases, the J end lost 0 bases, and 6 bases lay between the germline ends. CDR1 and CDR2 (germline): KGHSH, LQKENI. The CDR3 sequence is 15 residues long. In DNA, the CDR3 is TGTGCCAGCTCACCTACAAGCTCCTATAATTCACCCCTCCACTTT. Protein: CASSPTSSYNSPLHF. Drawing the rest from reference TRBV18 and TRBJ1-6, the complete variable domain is NAGVMQNPRHLVRRRGQEARLRCSPMKGHSHVYWYRQLPEEGLKFMVYLQKENIIDESGMPKERFSAEFPKEGPSILRIQQVVRGDSAAYFCASSPTSSYNSPLHFGNGTRLTVT.

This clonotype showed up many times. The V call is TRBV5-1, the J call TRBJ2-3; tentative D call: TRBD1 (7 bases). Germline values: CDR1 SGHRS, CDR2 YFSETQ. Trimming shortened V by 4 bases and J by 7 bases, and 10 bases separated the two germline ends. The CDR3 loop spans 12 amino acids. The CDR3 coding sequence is TGCGCCAGCAGCGCGGGACAGAATACGCAGTATTTT. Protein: CASSAGQNTQYF.

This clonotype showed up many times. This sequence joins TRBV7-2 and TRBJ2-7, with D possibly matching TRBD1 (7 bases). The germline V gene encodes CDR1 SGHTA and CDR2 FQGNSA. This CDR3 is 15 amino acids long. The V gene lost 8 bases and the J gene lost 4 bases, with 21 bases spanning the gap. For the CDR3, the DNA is TGTGCCAGCGGACCAGGGGGGACCTCGAGGTACGAGCAGTACTTC. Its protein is CASGPGGTSRYEQYF.

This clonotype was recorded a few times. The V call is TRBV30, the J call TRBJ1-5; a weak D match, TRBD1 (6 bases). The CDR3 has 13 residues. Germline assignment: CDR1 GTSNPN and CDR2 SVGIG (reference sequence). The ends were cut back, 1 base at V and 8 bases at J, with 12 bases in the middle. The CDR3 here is CAWSAQQGKPQHF. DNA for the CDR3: TGTGCCTGGAGTGCGCAGCAGGGGAAGCCCCAGCATTTT.

The CDR3 loop reads CASSLAGGEDTEAFF. CDR3 coding DNA: TGCGCCAGCAGCTTGGCAGGGGGCGAGGACACTGAAGCTTTCTTT. V usage is TRBV5-1 and J usage is TRBJ1-1; TRBD1 matches 8 bases. CDR1 and CDR2 from the germline V gene are SGHRS and YFSETQ. J gave up 3 bases and V 0 bases, and 4 bases lay outside the gene matches. This CDR3 has 15 amino acids.

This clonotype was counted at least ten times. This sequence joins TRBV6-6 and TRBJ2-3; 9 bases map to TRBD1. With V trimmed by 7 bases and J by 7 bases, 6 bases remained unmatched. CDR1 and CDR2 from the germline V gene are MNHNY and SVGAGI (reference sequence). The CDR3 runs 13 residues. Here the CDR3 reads CASNRDRDNTQYF. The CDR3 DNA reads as TGTGCCAGCAACCGGGACAGGGATAATACGCAGTATTTT.

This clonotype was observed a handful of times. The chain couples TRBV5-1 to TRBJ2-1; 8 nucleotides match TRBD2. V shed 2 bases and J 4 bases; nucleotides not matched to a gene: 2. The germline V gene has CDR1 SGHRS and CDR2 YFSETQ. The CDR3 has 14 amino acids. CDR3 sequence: CASSLRLAYNEQFF. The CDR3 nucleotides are TGCGCCAGCAGCTTAAGACTAGCGTACAATGAGCAGTTCTTC.

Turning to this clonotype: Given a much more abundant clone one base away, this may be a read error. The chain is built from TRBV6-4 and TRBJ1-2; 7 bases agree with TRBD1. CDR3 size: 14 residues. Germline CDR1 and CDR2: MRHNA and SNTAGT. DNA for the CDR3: TGTGCCTGCAGTCCGAGGGGGCCTCTCTATGGCTACACCTTC. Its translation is CACSPRGPLYGYTF.

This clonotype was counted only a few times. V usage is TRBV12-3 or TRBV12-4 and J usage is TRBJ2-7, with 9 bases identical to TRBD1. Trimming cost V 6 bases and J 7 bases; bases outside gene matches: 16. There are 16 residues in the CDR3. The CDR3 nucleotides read TGTGCCAGCAGCCCTAACGATCCGAGACAGGGGGGAGAGCAGTACTTC. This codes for CASSPNDPRQGGEQYF.